This T cell receptor beta chain was captured in a study of response to subunit inactivated influenza vaccine. Turning to this clonotype: Its antigen is not known.

CDR1 is DFQATT, CDR2 SNEGSKA, per germline (reference sequence). With V trimmed by 5 bases and J by 2 bases, 6 bases remained unmatched. The CDR3 has 14 amino acids. Study outcomes and limitations: Each seasonal influenza vaccination recruits few new T cells, the authors suggested.

Each CDR3 protein is one row after TCRdb ran MiXCR on the RT-PCR reads. Among around 580,000 distinct CDR3 sequences, 10% to 15% were seen once, and the ten largest hold roughly 10%. The J gene is TRBJ2-3, the V gene TRBV20-1; 8 nucleotides line up with TRBD1. The clonotype originates from a man aged 45-65 years who received an inactivated influenza vaccine. Sample: PBMCs from blood, taken on the day of vaccination. CDR3 bases: TGCAGTGCTTCATGGACAGGGACCACAGATACGCAGTATTTT. It is translated as CSASWTGTTDTQYF.